This TCR beta chain originates from a study of Tregs in tolerant kidney transplant recipients. Looked up from germline, CDR1 is SGHAT and CDR2 is FQNNGV. This CDR3 spans 14 amino acids. The V and J ends lost 4 bases and 0 bases respectively, with 8 bases between them. This clone was picked up one time. Unstimulated regulatory T cells (CD4+CD25+CD127-), CD4+CD25- non-regulatory cells, CD4 and CD8 cells were FACS-sorted from thawed PBMCs. Clones were sequenced by immunoSEQ multiplex PCR, and TCRdb holds only the in-frame ones, with some missing. The profile shows 90,000 to 150,000 clones, around nine tenths of them singletons.

The material sequenced was CD4+ T cells from blood. The source of this sequence is a human donor in good health. The V gene is TRBV11-2, the J gene TRBJ2-3; D uncertain. CDR3 loop: CASSSPASTDTQYF. Here the CDR3 DNA reads TGTGCCAGCAGCTCCCCAGCGAGCACAGATACGCAGTATTTT. Filled out from reference TRBV11-2 and TRBJ2-3, the complete variable domain reads EAGVAQSPRYKIIEKRQSVAFWCNPISGHATLYWYQQILGQGPKLLIQFQNNGVVDDSQLPKDRFSAERLKGVDSTLKIQPAKLEDSAVYLCASSSPASTDTQYFGPGTRLTVL.